These T cell receptor beta chains were read from a single sample in a study of PD-1 blockade in classical Hodgkin lymphoma. Clones were read by immunoSEQ multiplex PCR, and TCRdb kept only the in-frame ones, dropping some. The sample carries about 14,000 clones, approximately 90% recorded once. Sequenced input: CD8+ T cells from blood. The receptor source for this set is a human donor with classical Hodgkin lymphoma. The CDR3 runs from the conserved cysteine through the conserved F or W. A D gene is named only where the DNA matches it firmly. Clone sizes are given selectively: once, few, many, or a class where the clone is expanded.

V gene: TRBV2; D gene: .; clone size: .; J gene: TRBJ2-1; CDR3 DNA: TGTGCCTGGAGAGGGACTTCTATTTACAATGAGCAGTTCTTC; CDR3 protein: CAWRGTSIYNEQFF
V gene: TRBV28; D gene: .; clone size: once; J gene: TRBJ1-1; CDR3 DNA: TGTGCCAGCAGTTTTCGCTTGGCTGACACTGAAGCTTTCTTT; CDR3 protein: CASSFRLADTEAFF
V gene: TRBV27; D gene: TRBD2; clone size: .; J gene: TRBJ2-1; CDR3 DNA: TGTGCCAGCAGTTGGACTAGCTTTAAGTTCAACAATGAGCAGTTCTTC; CDR3 protein: CASSWTSFKFNNEQFF
V gene: TRBV18; D gene: TRBD2; clone size: .; J gene: TRBJ2-7; CDR3 DNA: TGTGCCAGCTCGGCCGCCGCGGGAGGGTACGAGCAGTACTTC; CDR3 protein: CASSAAAGGYEQYF
V gene: TRBV4-1; D gene: .; clone size: once; J gene: TRBJ2-3; CDR3 DNA: TGCGCCAGCAGCCAACCCTGGGGCCCAGATACGCAGTATTTT; CDR3 protein: CASSQPWGPDTQYF
V gene: TRBV4-2; D gene: TRBD2; clone size: .; J gene: TRBJ2-5; CDR3 DNA: TGTGCCAGCAGCCAAGAGGGACTAGCTGAAGGGACCCAGTACTTC; CDR3 protein: CASSQEGLAEGTQYF
V gene: TRBV19; D gene: .; clone size: .; J gene: TRBJ1-2; CDR3 DNA: TGTGCCAGTAGTATATGGAGGGAAGGGTACACCTTC; CDR3 protein: CASSIWREGYTF
V gene: TRBV30; D gene: .; clone size: .; J gene: TRBJ2-2; CDR3 DNA: TGTGCCTGGAGTTCCACCGGGGAGCTGTTTTTT; CDR3 protein: CAWSSTGELFF
V gene: TRBV28; D gene: TRBD2; clone size: .; J gene: TRBJ2-1; CDR3 DNA: TGTGCCAGCAGTTTCCTAGCGGGAGGTGGGGATGAGCAGTTCTTC; CDR3 protein: CASSFLAGGGDEQFF
V gene: TRBV7-3; D gene: .; clone size: once; J gene: TRBJ2-3; CDR3 DNA: TGTGCCAGCAGCTTAACCGGGGATACGCAGTATTTT; CDR3 protein: CASSLTGDTQYF
V gene: TRBV27; D gene: .; clone size: .; J gene: TRBJ1-1; CDR3 DNA: TGTGCCAGCAGTTTTGAGGGCAACACTGAAGCTTTCTTT; CDR3 protein: CASSFEGNTEAFF
V gene: TRBV6-1; D gene: TRBD1; clone size: .; J gene: TRBJ2-3; CDR3 DNA: TGTGCCAGCAGTGAAACCCCGGGACAGGGGACAGATACGCAGTATTTT; CDR3 protein: CASSETPGQGTDTQYF
V gene: TRBV6-5; D gene: .; clone size: .; J gene: TRBJ2-2; CDR3 DNA: TGTGCCAGCATCGAACTGGGTACCGGGGAGCTGTTTTTT; CDR3 protein: CASIELGTGELFF
V gene: TRBV9; D gene: .; clone size: .; J gene: TRBJ1-1; CDR3 DNA: TGTGCCAGCAGCCCCGGGGACACTGAAGCTTTCTTT; CDR3 protein: CASSPGDTEAFF
V gene: TRBV4-1; D gene: TRBD1; clone size: .; J gene: TRBJ1-4; CDR3 DNA: TGCGCCAGCAGCCAAGTACAGGGGGGTGAAAAACTGTTTTTT; CDR3 protein: CASSQVQGGEKLFF
V gene: TRBV7-9; D gene: .; clone size: .; J gene: TRBJ2-2; CDR3 DNA: TGTGCCAGCATTAAGGGGGTAACCGGGGAGCTGTTTTTT; CDR3 protein: CASIKGVTGELFF
V gene: TRBV5-1; D gene: TRBD1; clone size: .; J gene: TRBJ2-1; CDR3 DNA: TGCGCCAGCAGCTTTAGACAGGGGAATGTCAACGCGGCAGAGAGCTCCTACAATGAGCAGTTCTTC; CDR3 protein: CASSFRQGNVNAAESSYNEQFF
V gene: TRBV11-2; D gene: .; clone size: .; J gene: TRBJ1-2; CDR3 DNA: TGTGCCAGCAGCCAACTGGCCACAGATCCTTGGGGCTACACCTTC; CDR3 protein: CASSQLATDPWGYTF
V gene: TRBV27; D gene: .; clone size: few; J gene: TRBJ1-5; CDR3 DNA: TGTGCCAGCAGCAGCTTTCTTAGCAATCAGCCCCAGCATTTT; CDR3 protein: CASSSFLSNQPQHF
V gene: TRBV7-2; D gene: .; clone size: .; J gene: TRBJ1-1; CDR3 DNA: TGTGCCAGCAGCGCCGGGGTGATGAACACTGAAGCTTTCTTT; CDR3 protein: CASSAGVMNTEAFF
V gene: TRBV4-2; D gene: TRBD2; clone size: .; J gene: TRBJ2-1; CDR3 DNA: TGTGCCAGCAGCCAAGAAAGGCTAGCGGAAGGCAAGTTCAATGAGCAGTTCTTC; CDR3 protein: CASSQERLAEGKFNEQFF
V gene: TRBV7-2; D gene: TRBD2; clone size: .; J gene: TRBJ2-1; CDR3 DNA: TGTGCCAGCAGCTTAGCGCTAGCGGGCCTTGACAATGAGCAGTTCTTC; CDR3 protein: CASSLALAGLDNEQFF
V gene: TRBV7-3; D gene: TRBD1; clone size: .; J gene: TRBJ1-1; CDR3 DNA: TGTGCCAGCAGGTCTGACAGGGTCCGGGTCCACACTGAAGCTTTCTTT; CDR3 protein: CASRSDRVRVHTEAFF
V gene: TRBV28; D gene: .; clone size: .; J gene: TRBJ2-1; CDR3 DNA: TGTGCCAGCAGTTTATGGCAGGGGGGATACAATGAGCAGTTCTTC; CDR3 protein: CASSLWQGGYNEQFF
V gene: TRBV29-1; D gene: .; clone size: .; J gene: TRBJ2-7; CDR3 DNA: TGCAGCGTTGTCTTAACGATGAAGGCCCCTCGACCTCCCTACGAGCAGTACTTC; CDR3 protein: CSVVLTMKAPRPPYEQYF
V gene: TRBV27; D gene: TRBD1; clone size: .; J gene: TRBJ1-4; CDR3 DNA: TGTGCCAGCATGGACAGGGGGGAAACTAATGAAAAACTGTTTTTT; CDR3 protein: CASMDRGETNEKLFF
V gene: TRBV7-2; D gene: TRBD2; clone size: once; J gene: TRBJ2-7; CDR3 DNA: TGTGCCAGCAGCTTCGGGACTAGCGAATACGAGCAGTACTTC; CDR3 protein: CASSFGTSEYEQYF
V gene: TRBV29-1; D gene: .; clone size: .; J gene: TRBJ2-6; CDR3 DNA: TGCAGCGTTGATACGGGGGCCAACGTCCTGACTTTC; CDR3 protein: CSVDTGANVLTF
V gene: TRBV5-1; D gene: .; clone size: .; J gene: TRBJ2-7; CDR3 DNA: TGCGCCAGCAGCTCGAATTCAGTAGTAACCTACGAGCAGTACTTC; CDR3 protein: CASSSNSVVTYEQYF
V gene: TRBV6-1; D gene: TRBD2; clone size: once; J gene: TRBJ2-1; CDR3 DNA: TGTGCCAGCAGTGGTCCCGGGACTAGCGGGAGTCCCTACAATGAGCAGTTCTTC; CDR3 protein: CASSGPGTSGSPYNEQFF
V gene: TRBV19; D gene: .; clone size: once; J gene: TRBJ2-7; CDR3 DNA: TGTGCCAGTAGTATGGGGTGGGCCCGGGACTCATTTTACGAGCAGTACTTC; CDR3 protein: CASSMGWARDSFYEQYF
V gene: TRBV7-9; D gene: .; clone size: once; J gene: TRBJ1-4; CDR3 DNA: TGTGCCAGCAGCCGGGGGTCCTCTAATGAAAAACTGTTTTTT; CDR3 protein: CASSRGSSNEKLFF
V gene: TRBV25-1; D gene: TRBD2; clone size: .; J gene: TRBJ2-7; CDR3 DNA: TGTGCCAGCAGTGGTACGGGAGGGTTGGGCTACGAGCAGTACTTC; CDR3 protein: CASSGTGGLGYEQYF
V gene: TRBV29-1; D gene: .; clone size: .; J gene: TRBJ2-7; CDR3 DNA: TGCAGCGTTGAACCCTCATGGGCCGAAGGCTACGAGCAGTACTTC; CDR3 protein: CSVEPSWAEGYEQYF
V gene: TRBV11-2; D gene: .; clone size: .; J gene: TRBJ1-1; CDR3 DNA: TGTGCCAGCAGCTTAGCTGCTCGGGGGCTCGCTGAAGCTTTCTTT; CDR3 protein: CASSLAARGLAEAFF
V gene: TRBV6-5; D gene: .; clone size: few; J gene: TRBJ1-2; CDR3 DNA: TGTGCCAGCAGTGAATACGGGAGCTACACCTTC; CDR3 protein: CASSEYGSYTF
V gene: TRBV13; D gene: .; clone size: .; J gene: TRBJ2-7; CDR3 DNA: TGTGCCAGCAGCTTAGGGCTCGGTAGCTACGAGCAGTACTTC; CDR3 protein: CASSLGLGSYEQYF
V gene: TRBV7-8; D gene: .; clone size: .; J gene: TRBJ1-2; CDR3 DNA: TGTGCCAGCAGCAAGTTGGGGCCCCAGAACTATGGCTACACCTTC; CDR3 protein: CASSKLGPQNYGYTF
V gene: TRBV27; D gene: .; clone size: .; J gene: TRBJ1-1; CDR3 DNA: TGTGCCAGCAGTTCCCTCGGGAGTTACACTGAAGCTTTCTTT; CDR3 protein: CASSSLGSYTEAFF
V gene: TRBV6-1; D gene: TRBD2; clone size: few; J gene: TRBJ2-2; CDR3 DNA: TGTGCCAGCAGTGAACTAGCGGGAGGCACCGGGGAGCTGTTTTTT; CDR3 protein: CASSELAGGTGELFF
V gene: TRBV28; D gene: .; clone size: .; J gene: TRBJ2-7; CDR3 DNA: TGTGCCAGCAGTCTAAACAGGGTCCCCTACGAGCAGTACTTC; CDR3 protein: CASSLNRVPYEQYF
V gene: TRBV5-5; D gene: TRBD1; clone size: once; J gene: TRBJ1-1; CDR3 DNA: TGTGCCAGCAGCTTGGGTCCGGGACAGGGGGCTCGGGACACTGAAGCTTTCTTT; CDR3 protein: CASSLGPGQGARDTEAFF
V gene: TRBV5-5; D gene: TRBD1; clone size: once; J gene: TRBJ2-3; CDR3 DNA: TGTGCCAGCAGCTTGGTACTTGGTCCGGACAGGCTGGATACGCAGTATTTT; CDR3 protein: CASSLVLGPDRLDTQYF
V gene: TRBV5-1; D gene: .; clone size: .; J gene: TRBJ1-1; CDR3 DNA: TGCGCCAGCAGCCACGGACGGACGAACACTGAAGCTTTCTTT; CDR3 protein: CASSHGRTNTEAFF
V gene: TRBV7-8; D gene: TRBD2; clone size: .; J gene: TRBJ2-5; CDR3 DNA: TGTGCCAGCAGCTTAGCTCTAGCGGGAGTTTGGGAGACCCAGTACTTC; CDR3 protein: CASSLALAGVWETQYF
V gene: TRBV9; D gene: .; clone size: once; J gene: TRBJ2-5; CDR3 DNA: TGTGCCAGCAGCTCCCGGGAGACCCAGTACTTC; CDR3 protein: CASSSRETQYF